The 8 T cell receptor beta chains in this list originate from one sample, sequenced in a study of cytomegalovirus exposure and HLA in healthy donors. This PCR relied on a set of 60 Vbeta primers and 13 Jbeta primers. TCRdb's copy holds only in-frame clones and misses some; the assay was immunoSEQ multiplex PCR. The sample lists tens of thousands of clones; around 70% were seen once. Input material: PBMCs. These receptors were obtained from a woman aged 45 to 65 in good health and CMV-seropositive.

This clone appeared a few times. This chain links TRBV7-2 with TRBJ1-1; no clear D. V was cut by 1 base and J by 7 bases, with 4 bases left in between. The CDR3 spans 11 residues. Per germline, CDR1 SGHTA and CDR2 FQGNSA. The CDR3 region is CASSLVSEAFF. The CDR3 DNA reads as TGTGCCAGCAGCTTAGTGAGTGAAGCTTTCTTT.

The chain combines TRBV15 with TRBJ2-7; the D gene is possibly TRBD2 (5 bases). Per the germline V gene, CDR1 is LNHNV and CDR2 is YYDKDF (reference sequence). V lost 1 base to trimming and J lost 6 bases, with 10 bases between them. The CDR3 spans 13 residues. In nucleotides, the CDR3 is TGTGCCACCAGCAGAGTGACTATCGCCGAGCAGTACTTC. Its translation: CATSRVTIAEQYF.

The chain recombines TRBV19 with TRBJ1-6; the match to TRBD1 covers 8 bases. V lost 10 bases and J lost 6; bases outside the gene matches: 2. CDR1 and CDR2 from the germline V gene are LNHDA and SQIVND (reference sequence). The CDR3 contains 12 residues. CDR3 in amino acids: CATQGVNSPLHF. The CDR3 DNA reads as TGTGCCACACAGGGGGTTAATTCACCCCTCCACTTT.

The CDR3 region has the DNA TGTGCCAGCAGCGGGGGACTAGCGGGAGGCAGCGGCGTTACGCAGTATTTT. It codes for CASSGGLAGGSGVTQYF. This rearrangement joins TRBV9 to TRBJ2-3; 15 positions match TRBD2. In germline, CDR1 is SGDLS, CDR2 YYNGEE. J lost 8 bases, V lost 3 bases, and 10 bases had no gene match. This CDR3 region has 17 residues.

The chain has TRBV4-3 and TRBJ1-1, with D perhaps matching TRBD1 (6 bases). The length of the CDR3 is 14 residues. CDR1 is LGHNA, CDR2 YSLEER, per germline. V gave up 1 base and J gave up 1 base, with 7 bases separating them. The CDR3 bases are TGCGCCAGCAGCCAAGGGACAGCGAACACTGAAGCTTTCTTT. Amino acids: CASSQGTANTEAFF.

For the CDR3, the DNA is TGTGCCAGCAGCTCGGTGGGCGTTGGCGAGACCCAGTACTTC. The encoded protein is CASSSVGVGETQYF. V and J are TRBV7-9 and TRBJ2-5; D is ambiguous. Germline assignment: CDR1 SEHNR and CDR2 FQNEAQ (reference sequence). Between the trimmed V and J ends, which lost 4 bases and 5 bases, there was a span of 14 bases. The CDR3 loop spans 14 amino acids. Full variable domain (outside the CDR3, taken from reference TRBV7-9 and TRBJ2-5): DTGVSQNPRHKITKRGQNVTFRCDPISEHNRLYWYRQTLGQGPEFLTYFQNEAQLEKSRLLSDRFSAERPKGSFSTLEIQRTEQGDSAMYLCASSSVGVGETQYFGPGTRLLVL.

This clone was observed a handful of times. The chain has TRBV5-5 and TRBJ2-7; D not certain. The CDR3 loop spans 12 amino acids. V lost 4 bases to trimming and J lost 3 bases, with 8 bases between them. Germline CDR1 and CDR2: SGHKS and YYEKEE (reference sequence). The CDR3 spells CASSQSNYEQYF. The CDR3 DNA sequence: TGTGCCAGCAGCCAATCCAACTACGAGCAGTACTTC.

The V and J genes are TRBV18 and TRBJ2-3, with a possible D match to TRBD1 (6 bases). From germline, CDR1 is KGHSH and CDR2 LQKENI. This CDR3 is built from 14 residues. V lost 7 bases, J lost 1 base, and 12 bases lay in between. CDR3 amino acids: CASLARGRTDTQYF. The CDR3 DNA follows: TGTGCCAGCTTGGCCAGGGGTCGCACAGATACGCAGTATTTT.